The 13 T cell receptor beta chains below all came from one sample that was sequenced in a study of response to subunit inactivated influenza vaccine (dated by TCRdb to the late 2010s). Libraries were prepared through RT-PCR. TCRdb shows the sequencer as Illumina HiSeq 2500. The raw public data were reprocessed by TCRdb itself: fastp quality trimming at Q25, MiXCR clonotype calling, in-frame beta chains only. Rows are combined by CDR3 protein, so each entry shows the most common genes and DNA. The sample profile shows about 540,000 distinct CDR3 sequences; under 30% of them were found once. Of the sample, approximately 2.9% is held by the ten largest clones. A further study also used this sample, focusing on T cells expressing NK-cell markers. As that second paper reports: The TCR beta cDNA libraries were made using 5'RACE template switching, a step that added both a universal primer site and unique molecular identifiers.

This sample comprised CD4+ T cells sorted from PBMCs, obtained about 11 days after vaccination. These receptors originate from a man aged 50 to 59 who received an inactivated influenza vaccine. Donor details come from another sample of the same person, matched by shared clones.

This clonotype occurred a few times. The chain links TRBV7-9 to TRBJ1-1; D unclear. Trimming shortened V by 2 bases and J by 7 bases, and 8 bases separated the two germline ends. Germline V CDR1 and CDR2: SEHNR, FQNEAQ (reference sequence). The CDR3 contains 12 residues. The CDR3 bases are TGTGCCAGCAGCTTACCTCGGGGTGAAGCTTTCTTT. It is translated as CASSLPRGEAFF.

This chain uses TRBV7-3 with TRBJ2-3; 8 bases are a match to TRBD2. Germline CDR1 is SGHTA and CDR2 is FQGTGA. This CDR3 comprises 15 residues. V dropped 5 bases and J dropped 2; count of bases not matched to a gene: 6. The CDR3: CASSLDGRATDTQYF. In nucleotides, the CDR3 is TGTGCCAGCAGCCTCGACGGGAGGGCCACAGATACGCAGTATTTT.

This sequence joins TRBV6-2 or TRBV6-3 and TRBJ1-2; D is undetermined. V lost 4 bases, J lost 3 bases, and 12 bases lay in between. CDR3 length equals 14 residues. CDR1 MNHEY and CDR2 SVGEGT come from the germline V gene. The CDR3 spells CASSSQRGYYGYTF. The CDR3 DNA sequence: TGTGCCAGCAGTTCGCAGCGGGGTTACTATGGCTACACCTTC.

This clonotype has a handful of counts. The chain combines TRBV9 with TRBJ2-3, with TRBD2 matching over 7 bases. The trim removed 4 bases at V and 4 bases at J, leaving 9 bases unmatched. Germline assignment: CDR1 SGDLS and CDR2 YYNGEE. The CDR3 has 15 residues. The CDR3 nucleotides are TGTGCCAGCAGCCACCGAGGTGGGAGGGCAGATACGCAGTATTTT. Its protein product is CASSHRGGRADTQYF.

The V call is TRBV5-1, the J call TRBJ1-4; perhaps TRBD1 as D (6 bases). Trimming removed 0 bases at V and 8 bases at J, with 11 bases between. Germline loops: CDR1 SGHRS, CDR2 YFSETQ. The CDR3 has 14 amino acids. This chain's CDR3 is CASSLDTGIEKLFF. CDR3 nucleotides: TGCGCCAGCAGCTTGGATACAGGGATCGAAAAACTGTTTTTT. The whole variable domain, remainder taken from reference TRBV5-1 and TRBJ1-4, is KAGVTQTPRYLIKTRGQQVTLSCSPISGHRSVSWYQQTPGQGLQFLFEYFSETQRNKGNFPGRFSGRQFSNSRSEMNVSTLELGDSALYLCASSLDTGIEKLFFGSGTQLSVL.

The CDR3 bases are TGTGCCAGCAGTTCACAGGGGCTCGGTGAAAAACTGTTTTTT. This gives the protein CASSSQGLGEKLFF. The chain employs TRBV28 and TRBJ1-4; TRBD1 matches at 7 bases. Germline loops: CDR1 MDHEN, CDR2 SYDVKM. The CDR3 runs to 14 residues. After removal of 4 bases from V and 7 bases from J, the junction contained 6 bases not matched to a gene.

The sample holds a few counts of this clonotype. The chain couples TRBV30 to TRBJ1-1, with unresolved D. Germline V CDR1 and CDR2: GTSNPN, SVGIG (reference sequence). Trimming removed 2 bases at V and 6 bases at J, with 16 bases between. There are 14 residues in the CDR3. The CDR3 loop is CAWSLTGLAAEAFF. The CDR3 DNA follows: TGTGCCTGGAGTTTAACCGGGTTGGCCGCTGAAGCTTTCTTT.

V gene TRBV7-2 combines with J gene TRBJ1-1; a possible D gene is TRBD1 (6 bases). The length of the CDR3 is 15 residues. The V end lost 5 bases, the J end lost 5 bases, and 18 bases lay between the germline ends. Per germline, CDR1 SGHTA and CDR2 FQGNSA. The CDR3 loop is CASSPRTVQGTEAFF. The CDR3 region has the DNA TGTGCCAGCAGCCCAAGGACAGTCCAGGGAACTGAAGCTTTCTTT.

V usage is TRBV20-1 and J usage is TRBJ2-3, with D perhaps matching TRBD2 (6 bases). The CDR3 contains 15 residues. V was clipped by 4 bases and J by 3 bases, with 17 bases between them. Germline V gene lookup returns CDR1 DFQATT and CDR2 SNEGSKA (reference sequence). As DNA, the CDR3 is TGCAGTGCTATCCGGTCCGGGAGTTCTACAGATACGCAGTATTTT. Translating it yields CSAIRSGSSTDTQYF.

J is TRBJ2-1 and V is TRBV20-1; 11 positions match TRBD1. There are 15 residues in the CDR3. With 2 bases clipped from V and 7 bases from J, the junction kept 7 bases outside the gene matches. CDR1 DFQATT and CDR2 SNEGSKA come from the germline V gene (reference sequence). The CDR3 sequence: CSARPGQGASNEQFF. The CDR3 bases are TGCAGTGCTAGACCCGGACAGGGGGCATCGAATGAGCAGTTCTTC.

The V and J genes are TRBV7-2 and TRBJ2-2, with 8 bases that match TRBD1. Germline loops: CDR1 SGHTA, CDR2 FQGNSA. V shed 5 bases and J 6 bases; nucleotides not matched to a gene: 5. The CDR3 contains 14 residues. The chain's CDR3 is CASSPRTGSGELFF. CDR3 nucleotide sequence: TGTGCCAGCAGCCCCCGGACAGGGTCCGGGGAGCTGTTTTTT.

This clonotype showed up many times. This chain connects TRBV5-1 to TRBJ1-4; no firm D call. The CDR3 is 14 amino acids. Germline-derived CDR1 and CDR2 are SGHRS and YFSETQ. V was shortened by 4 bases and J by 5 bases, with 12 bases between the two germline ends. CDR3 amino acids: CASSREDLNEKLFF. CDR3 in DNA: TGCGCCAGCAGCCGGGAAGATCTGAATGAAAAACTGTTTTTT.

J is TRBJ2-3 and V is TRBV2; 10 nucleotides agree with TRBD2. Germline CDR1 is SNHLY and CDR2 is FYNNEI. There are 15 residues in the CDR3. V lost 6 bases to trimming and J lost 1 base; unmatched junction nucleotides: 4. This CDR3 reads CASSKLAGGTDTQYF. CDR3 coding DNA: TGTGCCAGCAGCAAGCTAGCGGGGGGCACAGATACGCAGTATTTT. Full variable domain (remainder filled in from reference TRBV2 and TRBJ2-3): EPEVTQTPSHQVTQMGQEVILRCVPISNHLYFYWYRQILGQKVEFLVSFYNNEISEKSEIFDDQFSVERPDGSNFTLKIRSTKLEDSAMYFCASSKLAGGTDTQYFGPGTRLTVL.